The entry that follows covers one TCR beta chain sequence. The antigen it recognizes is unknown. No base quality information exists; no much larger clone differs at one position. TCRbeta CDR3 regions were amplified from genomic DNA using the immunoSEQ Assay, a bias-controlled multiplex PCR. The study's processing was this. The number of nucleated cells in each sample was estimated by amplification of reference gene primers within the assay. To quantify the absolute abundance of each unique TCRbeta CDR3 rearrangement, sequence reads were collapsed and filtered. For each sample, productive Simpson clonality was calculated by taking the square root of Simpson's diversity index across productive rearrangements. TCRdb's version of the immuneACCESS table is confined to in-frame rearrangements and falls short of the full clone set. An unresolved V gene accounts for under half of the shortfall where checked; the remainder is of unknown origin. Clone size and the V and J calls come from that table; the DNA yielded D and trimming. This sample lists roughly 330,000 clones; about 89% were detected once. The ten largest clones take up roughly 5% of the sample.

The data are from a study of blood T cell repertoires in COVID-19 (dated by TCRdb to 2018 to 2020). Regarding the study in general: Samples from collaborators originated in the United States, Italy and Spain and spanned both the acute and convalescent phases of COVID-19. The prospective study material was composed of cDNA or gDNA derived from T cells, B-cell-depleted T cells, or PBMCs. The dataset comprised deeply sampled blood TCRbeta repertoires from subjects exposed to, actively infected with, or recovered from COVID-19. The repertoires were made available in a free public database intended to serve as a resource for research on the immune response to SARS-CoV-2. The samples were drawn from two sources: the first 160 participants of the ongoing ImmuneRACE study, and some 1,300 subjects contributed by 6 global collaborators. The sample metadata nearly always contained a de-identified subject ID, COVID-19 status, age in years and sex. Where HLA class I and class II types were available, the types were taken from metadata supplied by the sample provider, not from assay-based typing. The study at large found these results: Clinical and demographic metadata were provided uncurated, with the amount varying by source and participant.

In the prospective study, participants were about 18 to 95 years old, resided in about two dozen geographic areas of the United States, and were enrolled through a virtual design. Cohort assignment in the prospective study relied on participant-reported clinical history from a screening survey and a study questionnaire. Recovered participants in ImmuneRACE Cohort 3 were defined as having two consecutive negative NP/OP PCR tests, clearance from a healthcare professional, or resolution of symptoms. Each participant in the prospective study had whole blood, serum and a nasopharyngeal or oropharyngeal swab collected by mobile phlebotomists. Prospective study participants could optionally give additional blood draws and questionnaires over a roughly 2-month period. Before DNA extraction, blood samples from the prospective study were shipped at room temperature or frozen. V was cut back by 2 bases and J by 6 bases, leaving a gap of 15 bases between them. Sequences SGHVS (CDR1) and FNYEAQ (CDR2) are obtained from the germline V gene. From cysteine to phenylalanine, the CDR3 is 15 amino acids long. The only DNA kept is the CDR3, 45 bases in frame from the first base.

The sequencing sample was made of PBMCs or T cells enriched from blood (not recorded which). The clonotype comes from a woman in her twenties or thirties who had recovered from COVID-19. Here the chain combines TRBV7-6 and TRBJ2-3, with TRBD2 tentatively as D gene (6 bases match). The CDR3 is CASSLSAGTEDTQYF. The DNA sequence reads TGTGCCAGCAGCTTAAGTGCGGGGACCGAGGATACGCAGTATTTT.